A selection of T cell receptor beta chains follows, all from one sample in a study of blood T cell repertoires in COVID-19. Here immunoSEQ multiplex PCR was the method, and the copy in TCRdb shows in-frame clones only, minus some. The repertoire holds about 84,000 clones, with over 65% as singletons. Sequencing was done on a sample of peripheral blood. The origin of the receptors is a man between 45 and 60 years old with active or convalescent COVID-19. Both conserved end residues are trimmed from each CDR3. Each record gives: V gene, clone size, J gene, CDR3 length, CDR3 protein. Clone size is not always given. Where it is, it says once, few, many or a class for expanded clones.

>TRBV19|NA|TRBJ1-5|11
ASSLKRDQPQH
>TRBV7-2|NA|TRBJ2-3|13
ASRSGASPGDTQY
>TRBV5-4|NA|TRBJ2-6|18
ASSSGTSGGPSSGANVLT
>TRBV10-3|few|TRBJ1-5|12
AISEQGAVQPQH
>TRBV6-5|NA|TRBJ1-2|12
AITVAGTSYGYT
>TRBV4-3|NA|TRBJ2-7|14
ASSQVPRGDFYEQY
>TRBV9|NA|TRBJ1-5|12
ASSRDRGYQPQH
>TRBV6-2/TRBV6-3|once|TRBJ2-7|12
ASSYSGLGYEQY
>TRBV19|NA|TRBJ2-7|14
ASTPGTGGYSYEQY
>TRBV19|NA|TRBJ2-3|13
ASSIGGLATDTQY
>TRBV5-1|NA|TRBJ1-1|11
ASSTAMNTEAF
>TRBV2|few|TRBJ1-3|16
ASSSPLTGASSGNTIY
>TRBV10-3|NA|TRBJ2-3|13
AISESIGESDTQY
>TRBV2|NA|TRBJ2-2|14
ASTERSGPFAGELF
>TRBV6-1|NA|TRBJ1-2|14
ASSERSEVSSYGYT
>TRBV5-4|NA|TRBJ2-7|10
ASSQGSYEQY
>TRBV7-9|NA|TRBJ2-5|12
ASSSKTSWGTQY
>TRBV27|NA|TRBJ2-3|12
ASSLERGWSTQY
>TRBV2|NA|TRBJ1-2|12
ASGGQGVIYGYT
>TRBV7-9|NA|TRBJ1-4|13
ASSAGQGPNEKLF
>TRBV15|few|TRBJ2-1|13
ATRPLAGGTNEQF
>TRBV5-1|NA|TRBJ1-6|14
ASSPGTGMKSSPLH
>TRBV2|NA|TRBJ1-5|11
ASSFGLNQPQH
>TRBV2|few|TRBJ1-1|16
ASSEDGTGSSEGTEAF
>TRBV7-2|NA|TRBJ1-1|11
ASSEQPNTEAF
>TRBV4-1|NA|TRBJ2-3|12
ASSQDGRGDTQY
>TRBV3-1/TRBV3-2|NA|TRBJ2-7|12
ASSLGLASYEQY
>TRBV6-5|once|TRBJ2-1|14
ASSYSRGGSYNEQF
>TRBV15|NA|TRBJ2-6|17
ATRLNPGLRGSGANVLT
>TRBV3-1/TRBV3-2|NA|TRBJ2-3|12
ASSHRAGTDTQY
>TRBV14|NA|TRBJ1-1|15
ASSQGRTGPMGTEAF
>TRBV5-1|NA|TRBJ2-5|13
ASSLGSPGGETQY
>TRBV12-5|NA|TRBJ2-7|12
ASGYRVGPGEQY
>TRBV9|NA|TRBJ2-5|14
ASSVLAGGLGETQY
>TRBV12-3/TRBV12-4|NA|TRBJ2-7|11
ASLEWGQGEQY
>TRBV12-5|NA|TRBJ2-7|13
ASGRTQGLGYEQY
>TRBV29-1|NA|TRBJ1-1|13
SVEEIGGRNTEAF
>TRBV7-9|many|TRBJ2-5|11
ASSPRLAETQY
>TRBV30|few|TRBJ1-1|9
AWVGWTEAF